This passage covers 24 T cell receptor beta chains from one sample sequenced in a study of blood T cells in healthy people across ages. The authors ran a second PCR of roughly 6 to 12 cycles using a sample-barcoded 5' primer and a J-beta primer mix. TCRdb reanalysed the 5' RACE reads using MiXCR and keeps one entry per CDR3 protein. The sample records around 1,000,000 distinct CDR3 sequences, under 30% being singletons. These data are also associated with another study on T cells of mothers and their children.

Sequencing used blood. The receptors here all came from a girl aged 2-10 years in good health.

This clonotype has at least ten counts. The chain employs TRBV28 and TRBJ1-2; D is possibly TRBD1 (6 bases). The CDR3 extends over 14 amino acids. Looked up from germline, CDR1 is MDHEN and CDR2 is SYDVKM. The germline V and J ends were trimmed by 7 bases and 5 bases, with 17 bases remaining between them. CDR3 region: CASTLTGTSYGYTF. The CDR3 DNA follows: TGTGCCAGCACCCTTACCGGGACAAGTTATGGCTACACCTTC.

This clonotype was counted a single time. The CDR3 loop reads CASSLGKLQETQYF. The CDR3 bases are TGTGCCAGCAGCTTGGGAAAGCTCCAAGAGACCCAGTACTTC. The chain employs TRBV5-6 and TRBJ2-5; D call uncertain. The CDR3 covers 14 residues. CDR1 and CDR2 (germline): SGHDT, YYEEEE. V was clipped by 0 bases and J by 1 base, with 7 bases between them.

This clonotype came up a few times. V is TRBV7-9 and J is TRBJ1-4; D is perhaps TRBD1 (6 bases). Trimming pared 8 bases from V and 5 bases from J, leaving 18 bases between. CDR1 is SEHNR and CDR2 is FQNEAQ in the germline V gene (reference sequence). This CDR3 is built from 15 residues. CDR3 bases: TGTGCCAGCGCCAGGGCCAGGGGAGGGAATGAAAAACTGTTTTTT. It translates to CASARARGGNEKLFF. The variable domain in full, completed from reference TRBV7-9 and TRBJ1-4, reads DTGVSQNPRHKITKRGQNVTFRCDPISEHNRLYWYRQTLGQGPEFLTYFQNEAQLEKSRLLSDRFSAERPKGSFSTLEIQRTEQGDSAMYLCASARARGGNEKLFFGSGTQLSVL.

This clonotype was seen a handful of times. The CDR3 nucleotides are TGTGCCAGCAGGCCACCCGGGACAGGGACCGAGCAGTACTTC. It yields the protein CASRPPGTGTEQYF. The J gene is TRBJ2-7, the V gene TRBV28; 9 bases are shared with TRBD1. Trimming at V came to 6 bases and at J to 6 bases, leaving 9 bases not matched to a gene. CDR1 and CDR2 (germline): MDHEN, SYDVKM. CDR3 length: 14 residues.

The genes are TRBV2 and TRBJ2-5; D perhaps matches TRBD2 (5 bases). The CDR3 contains 17 residues. The germline V gene encodes CDR1 SNHLY and CDR2 FYNNEI. Trimming took 2 bases from V and 0 from J, leaving 16 bases between them. In nucleotides, the CDR3 is TGTGCCAGCAGTGAAAGGCCGACGGGGAAGTACCAAGAGACCCAGTACTTC. Its protein product is CASSERPTGKYQETQYF.

The chain uses TRBV7-9 and TRBJ1-1, with D hard to call. The CDR3 totals 15 residues. Germline V gene data show CDR1 as SEHNR and CDR2 as FQNEAQ (reference sequence). Trimming cost V 4 bases and J 1 base, with 13 bases left between them. In DNA form, the CDR3 reads TGTGCCAGCAGCTCCGCCGTGCCGGGGAACACTGAAGCTTTCTTT. It specifies CASSSAVPGNTEAFF.

J is TRBJ1-1 and V is TRBV29-1; TRBD1 aligns across 10 bases. Germline CDR1 SQVTM, CDR2 ANQGSEA. This CDR3 region has 11 residues. J was trimmed by 10 bases and V by 4 bases; bases with no gene match: 3. The chain's CDR3 is CSVVGTGVAFF. CDR3 sequence (DNA): TGCAGCGTTGTCGGGACAGGGGTAGCTTTCTTT.

The V gene is TRBV29-1, the J gene TRBJ2-7, with D possibly matching TRBD2 (6 bases). Trimming took off 6 bases at V and 3 bases at J, with 15 bases between the two ends. The CDR3 has 13 amino acids. Germline V lookup: CDR1 SQVTM, CDR2 ANQGSEA. This chain's CDR3 is CSVRTGTGYEQYF. CDR3 coding DNA: TGCAGCGTCAGGACCGGGACTGGCTACGAGCAGTACTTC.

This clonotype was observed a handful of times. This chain links TRBV6-6 with TRBJ1-1; no reliable D call. CDR3 length: 11 amino acids. CDR1 and CDR2 (germline): MNHNY, SVGAGI (reference sequence). V was clipped by 7 bases and J by 5 bases, with 8 bases between them. The CDR3 nucleotides read TGTGCCAGCACCGTTATAACTGAAGCTTTCTTT. Translating gives CASTVITEAFF.

This clonotype appeared a few times. V and J are TRBV29-1 and TRBJ1-1; TRBD1 agrees at 8 bases. The CDR3 consists of 13 residues. J lost 0 bases, V lost 7 bases, and 4 bases had no gene match. CDR1 is SQVTM, CDR2 ANQGSEA, per germline. The CDR3 DNA sequence: TGCAGCGGCGGACAGGGATTGAACACTGAAGCTTTCTTT. This sequence encodes CSGGQGLNTEAFF.

The chain has TRBV29-1 and TRBJ2-5, with a tentative D call TRBD1 (6 bases). Germline CDR1 is SQVTM and CDR2 is ANQGSEA. Trimming removed 6 bases from V and 2 bases from J, with 13 bases in between. CDR3 length: 13 amino acids. The CDR3 here is CSVRQAIQETQYF. In DNA form, the CDR3 reads TGCAGCGTCCGACAGGCTATTCAAGAGACCCAGTACTTC. Together with reference TRBV29-1 and TRBJ2-5, the CDR3 gives the full variable domain: SAVISQKPSRDICQRGTSLTIQCQVDSQVTMMFWYRQQPGQSLTLIATANQGSEATYESGFVIDKFPISRPNLTFSTLTVSNMSPEDSSIYLCSVRQAIQETQYFGPGTRLLVL.

Points on this clonotype: A junction boundary mismatches the germline segment, possibly from a read error. The J gene is TRBJ2-5, the V gene TRBV20-1, with a weak D call TRBD1 (5 bases). The V gene's germline CDR1 is DFQATT and CDR2 SNEGSKA (reference sequence). This CDR3 has 13 residues. CDR3 nucleotide sequence: TGCAATGCTAGACATACGAAGGGGGAGACCCAGTACTTC. It yields the protein CNARHTKGETQYF.

The genes are TRBV14 and TRBJ2-1; TRBD2 matches 9 bases. V trimming: 6 bases; J trimming: 0 bases; junction bases outside the gene matches: 9. Germline V gene lookup returns CDR1 SGHDN and CDR2 FVKESK. This CDR3 spans 17 amino acids. CDR3 bases: TGTGCCAGCAGTACAAGACTAGCGGTTAGCTCCTACAATGAGCAGTTCTTC. It yields the protein CASSTRLAVSSYNEQFF.

Points on this clonotype: The junction differs from germline at one of its ends, possibly a read error. The V gene is TRBV2, the J gene TRBJ2-2, with D maybe TRBD2 (5 bases). Germline CDR1 and CDR2: SNHLY and FYNNEI. The CDR3 extends over 13 amino acids. CDR3 bases: TGTGCCAGCAGTGTGGGCGACACCGGGGAGCAGTTTTTT. Translated: CASSVGDTGEQFF.

V usage is TRBV7-8 and J usage is TRBJ1-6; 10 nucleotides match TRBD1. CDR1 and CDR2 from the germline V gene are SGHVS and FQNEAQ. The CDR3 contains 16 residues. The V and J ends lost 1 base and 8 bases, in that order; junction bases with no gene match: 5. CDR3 nucleotides: TGTGCCAGCAGCTTAGGACAGGGGGCCCAAGATTCACCCCTCCACTTT. Protein product: CASSLGQGAQDSPLHF.

A few counts support this clonotype. The chain carries TRBV10-3 and TRBJ1-5; D is undetermined. The V end was cut by 2 bases, the J end by 5 bases, with 19 bases between. CDR1 and CDR2 from the germline V gene are ENHRY and SYGVKD. The CDR3 covers 17 residues. The CDR3 loop is CAISENLRTVADQPQHF. The CDR3 DNA is TGTGCCATCAGTGAGAATTTGAGGACGGTGGCCGATCAGCCCCAGCATTTT.

This clonotype was seen a few times. The chain uses TRBV12-3 or TRBV12-4 and TRBJ2-7; no firm D call. The CDR3 runs 15 residues. V lost 8 bases and J 2 bases, leaving 19 bases between the germline ends. CDR3 in DNA: TGTGCCAGCGCCAGGATGGCCTCCGTCGCCTACGAGCAGTACTTC. This gives the protein CASARMASVAYEQYF.

The chain couples TRBV7-2 to TRBJ2-7; D not certain. The V end was cut by 7 bases, the J end by 2 bases, with 12 bases between. The CDR3 runs 13 residues. Germline V gene lookup returns CDR1 SGHTA and CDR2 FQGNSA. CDR3 DNA: TGTGCCAGCATCCGACCGAACACCTACGAGCAGTACTTC. Its protein product is CASIRPNTYEQYF.

The gene calls are TRBV7-9 and TRBJ2-3; D is possibly TRBD1 (5 bases). Germline V gene data show CDR1 as SEHNR and CDR2 as FQNEAQ (reference sequence). The CDR3 length is 14 residues. V lost 2 bases and J 3 bases, leaving 9 bases between the germline ends. For the CDR3, the DNA is TGTGCCAGCAGCTTAAGGGGAAAGACAGATACGCAGTATTTT. Protein product: CASSLRGKTDTQYF.

The genes are TRBV6-2 or TRBV6-3 and TRBJ1-1; D not resolved. The CDR3 has 17 amino acids. CDR1 and CDR2 from the germline V gene are MNHEY and SVGEGT. V was pared by 11 bases and J by 0 bases, with 25 bases between. As DNA, the CDR3 is TGTGCCGTCGTTAGCAGTTTCCTCGGAGACATGAACACTGAAGCTTTCTTT. It translates to CAVVSSFLGDMNTEAFF.

Only a few counts were recorded for this clonotype. V is TRBV3-1 and J is TRBJ1-6; 10 nucleotides match TRBD1. Germline-derived CDR1 and CDR2 are LGHDT and YNNKEL (reference sequence). Trimming cost V 3 bases and J 8 bases; bases outside gene matches: 4. This CDR3 comprises 15 residues. The CDR3 protein is CASSHTGTGDSPLHF. For the CDR3, the DNA is TGTGCCAGCAGCCACACCGGGACAGGGGATTCACCCCTCCACTTT.

This chain joins TRBV12-3 or TRBV12-4 and TRBJ1-5; D unclear. V lost 0 bases, J lost 3 bases, and 15 bases lay in between. This CDR3 contains 17 residues. As DNA, the CDR3 is TGTGCCAGCAGTTTAGCTTCTCGGATGGACTTCAATCAGCCCCAGCATTTT. It specifies CASSLASRMDFNQPQHF.

Details on this clonotype: One end of the junction fails to match germline, which may point to a read error. The chain couples TRBV15 to TRBJ2-5, with D uncertain. The DNA end is more similar to TRBJ2-1, so the J call may be wrong. Germline V lookup: CDR1 LNHNV, CDR2 YYDKDF (reference sequence). This CDR3 region has 15 residues. In DNA, the CDR3 is TGTGTCACCAGCAGAGAGTGGGGAACCTACAATGAGCAGTTCTTC. Protein product: CVTSREWGTYNEQFF.

This clonotype has only a few counts. The rearrangement uses TRBV27 and TRBJ2-1; 8 positions match TRBD1. The CDR3 is 17 residues long. The ends lost 4 bases at V and 6 bases at J; junction bases unmatched: 14. Germline V CDR1 and CDR2: MNHEY, SMNVEV (reference sequence). DNA for the CDR3: TGTGCCAGCAGTTCCTTACAGGGGGTGGGTCCTTTCAATGAGCAGTTCTTC. Protein: CASSSLQGVGPFNEQFF.